This T cell receptor beta chain was retrieved from a study of regulatory T cells in long-lasting Graves disease. Study findings and constraints: TCR diversity was lower in persistent Graves' patients (versus newly diagnosed ones).

Arm-PCR with iRepertoire HTBI primers amplified the CDR3 regions for these TCR beta libraries. One entry per CDR3 protein results from TCRdb running MiXCR on the multiplex PCR reads. The sample has 680,000 or so distinct CDR3 sequences, around 15% seen once; the top ten hold approximately 20%. On this clonotype itself: Its antigen is undetermined.

Regarding time point: newly diagnosed GD, antithyroid drugs for less than 3 months. From RNA extracted from PBMCs, the TCR library was made. American Thyroid Association guidelines were used to diagnose Graves' disease. CDR1 and CDR2 from the germline V gene are KGHDR and SFDVKD. The CDR3 has 15 residues. The same data also contributed to another study, on T cells in Graves' hyperthyroidism and ophthalmopathy. That source notes: Diagnoses used clinical symptoms, serum thyroxine and TRAb, thyroid ultrasound and orbital computed tomography. Ophthalmopathy got predicted by the model a median about 6.5 months before its onset.

The TCR sequence derives from a woman aged 25 to 39 with Graves disease. Sequenced material: peripheral blood mononuclear cells (PBMCs), taken at new diagnosis, from a patient treated with antithyroid drugs. The V call is TRBV24-1, the J call TRBJ2-4, with 7 bases that match TRBD1. Judging by the DNA end, TRBJ2-5 fits better; the J call may be wrong. In DNA, the CDR3 is TGTGCCACCAGTGATTCCCTGACAGGGCGGGAGACCCAGTACTTC. This encodes CATSDSLTGRETQYF.